The next 2 T cell receptor beta chains were all read from a single sample in a study of beta chain features in type 1 diabetes. Their antigens are not known. Regarding the study as a whole: TCRB CDR3s from Type 1 diabetes patients were moderately but significantly shorter in all four CD4+ subsets.

Isolated RNA was reverse transcribed in full, so expressed TCRB transcripts were sequenced. Clones were read by immunoSEQ multiplex PCR, and TCRdb kept only the in-frame ones, dropping some. The table records around 260,000 clones, 24% of them present only once. The sequenced sample was naive CD4+ T cells from blood. The receptor source for this set is a woman aged 25 to 39 with type 1 diabetes.

This chain connects TRBV5-1 to TRBJ1-4; 9 bases align to TRBD1. Germline V gene sequence: CDR1 SGHRS, CDR2 YFSETQ. Trimming cost V 4 bases and J 6 bases; bases outside gene matches: 4. The length of the CDR3 is 14 residues. DNA of the CDR3: TGCGCCAGCAGCCCTAGGACAGGGGATGAAAAACTGTTTTTT. It encodes CASSPRTGDEKLFF.

V is TRBV4-2 and J is TRBJ2-5, with 9 bases aligning to TRBD2. There are 14 residues in the CDR3. V shed 3 bases, J shed 3 bases, and the junction held 2 bases outside the gene matches. Germline CDR1 reads LGHNA; CDR2 reads YNFKEQ. CDR3 sequence: CASSHSSGKETQYF. CDR3 DNA sequence: TGTGCCAGCAGCCACTCTAGCGGGAAAGAGACCCAGTACTTC.